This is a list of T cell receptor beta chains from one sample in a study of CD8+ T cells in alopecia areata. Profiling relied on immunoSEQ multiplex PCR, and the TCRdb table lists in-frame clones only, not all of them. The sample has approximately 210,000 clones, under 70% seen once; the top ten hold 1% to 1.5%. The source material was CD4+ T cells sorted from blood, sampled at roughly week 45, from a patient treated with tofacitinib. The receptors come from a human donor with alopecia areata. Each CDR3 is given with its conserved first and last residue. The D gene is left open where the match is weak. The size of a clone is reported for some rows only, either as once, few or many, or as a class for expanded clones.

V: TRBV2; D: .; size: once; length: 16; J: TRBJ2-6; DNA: TGTGCCAGCAGTGAAGAGGGAGCGGCTGGGGCCAACGTCCTGACTTTC; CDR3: CASSEEGAAGANVLTF
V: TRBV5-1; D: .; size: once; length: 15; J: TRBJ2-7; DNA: TGCGCCAGCAGCTTGGCTTGGGACGGTTCCTACGAGCAGTACTTC; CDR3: CASSLAWDGSYEQYF
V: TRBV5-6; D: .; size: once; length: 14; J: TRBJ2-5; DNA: TGTGCCAGCAGCCCCTTCGGGACCCAAGAGACCCAGTACTTC; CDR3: CASSPFGTQETQYF
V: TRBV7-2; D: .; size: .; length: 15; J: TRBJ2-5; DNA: TGTGCCAGCAGCTTATATGCGGGGCTCCAAGAGACCCAGTACTTC; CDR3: CASSLYAGLQETQYF
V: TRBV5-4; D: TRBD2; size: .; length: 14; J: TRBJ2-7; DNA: TGTGCCAGCAGCCCGACTAGCGGGGGATACGAGCAGTACTTC; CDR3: CASSPTSGGYEQYF
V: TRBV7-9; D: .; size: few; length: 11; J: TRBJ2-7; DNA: TGTGCCAGCAGCTTATCGTTCGAGCAGTACTTC; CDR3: CASSLSFEQYF
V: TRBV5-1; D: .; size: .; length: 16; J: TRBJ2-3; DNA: TGCGCCAGCAGCTTGGACATAGCGGCAGGAACAGATACGCAGTATTTT; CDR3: CASSLDIAAGTDTQYF
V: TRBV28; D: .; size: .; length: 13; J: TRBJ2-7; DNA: TGTGCCAGCAATGGGCCAGCTCCCTACGAGCAGTACTTC; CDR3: CASNGPAPYEQYF
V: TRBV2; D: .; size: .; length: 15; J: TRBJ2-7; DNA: TGTGCCAGCAGCGCCGGGACCCAAGGCCCCTACGAGCAGTACTTC; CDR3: CASSAGTQGPYEQYF
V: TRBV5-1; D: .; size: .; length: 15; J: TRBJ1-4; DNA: TGCGCCAGCAGCTTGGGAGTGAGGGGGTACGGGAAACTGTTTTTT; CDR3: CASSLGVRGYGKLFF
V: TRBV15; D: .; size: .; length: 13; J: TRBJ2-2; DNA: TGTGCCACCAGCAGAGATTTCACCGGGGAGCTGTTTTTT; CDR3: CATSRDFTGELFF
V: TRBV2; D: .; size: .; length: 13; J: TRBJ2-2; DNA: TGTGCCAGCAGTCTGAATATGGCCGGGGAGCTGTTTTTT; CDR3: CASSLNMAGELFF
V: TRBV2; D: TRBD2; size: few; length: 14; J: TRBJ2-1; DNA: TGTGCCAGCAGTTGGACTAGCGGGGGAGGTGAGCAGTTCTTC; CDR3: CASSWTSGGGEQFF
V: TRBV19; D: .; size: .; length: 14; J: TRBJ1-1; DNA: TGTGCCAGTAGCGTACAGGGTGGGAACACTGAAGCTTTCTTT; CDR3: CASSVQGGNTEAFF
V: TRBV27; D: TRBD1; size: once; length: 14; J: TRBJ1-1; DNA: TGTGCCAGCTCGCTGGGCAGGGGGAGCACTGAAGCTTTCTTT; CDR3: CASSLGRGSTEAFF
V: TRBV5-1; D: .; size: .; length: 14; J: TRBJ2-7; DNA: TGCGCCAGCAGCCTGGAGACAGAAATCTGCGAGCAGTACTTC; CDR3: CASSLETEICEQYF
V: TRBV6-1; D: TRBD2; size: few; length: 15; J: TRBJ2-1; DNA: TGTGCCAGCAGGAAGAGTAGCGGGGGGTACAATGAGCAGTTCTTC; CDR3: CASRKSSGGYNEQFF
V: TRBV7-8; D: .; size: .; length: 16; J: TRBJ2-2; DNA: TGTGCCAGCAGCTGGCTAGCGATTTCGAACACCGGGGAGCTGTTTTTT; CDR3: CASSWLAISNTGELFF
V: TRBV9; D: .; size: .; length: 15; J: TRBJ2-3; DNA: TGTGCCAGCAGCGCGTCCAGGGTATTCGCAGATACGCAGTATTTT; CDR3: CASSASRVFADTQYF
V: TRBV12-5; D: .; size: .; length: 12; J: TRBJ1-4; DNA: TGTGCTAGTGGTCTGGGACATGAAAAACTGTTTTTT; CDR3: CASGLGHEKLFF
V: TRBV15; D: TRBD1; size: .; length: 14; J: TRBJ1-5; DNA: TGTGCCACCAGCAGGGACAGGGGCAATCAGCCCCAGCATTTT; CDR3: CATSRDRGNQPQHF
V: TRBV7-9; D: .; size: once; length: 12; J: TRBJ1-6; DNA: TGTGCCAGCAGCTTGGTCGGATCACCCCTCCACTTT; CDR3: CASSLVGSPLHF
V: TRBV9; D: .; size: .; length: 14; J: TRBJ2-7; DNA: TGTGCCAGCAGCCTAGACTCAGGGTCCTACGAGCAGTACTTC; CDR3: CASSLDSGSYEQYF
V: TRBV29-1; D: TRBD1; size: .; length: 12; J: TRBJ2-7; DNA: TGCAGCGTGACCGGGACAGCCTACGAGCAGTACTTC; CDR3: CSVTGTAYEQYF
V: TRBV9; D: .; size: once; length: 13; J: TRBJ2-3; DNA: TGTGCCAGCAGCCCTCAAAGTGGAGATACGCAGTATTTT; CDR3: CASSPQSGDTQYF
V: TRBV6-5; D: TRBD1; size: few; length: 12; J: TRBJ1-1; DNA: TGTGCCAGCAGTTTACAGGGGGGAGAAGCTTTCTTT; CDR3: CASSLQGGEAFF
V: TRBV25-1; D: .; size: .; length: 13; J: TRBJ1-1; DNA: TGTGCCAGCAGTCGGGGACAGAACACTGAAGCTTTCTTT; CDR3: CASSRGQNTEAFF
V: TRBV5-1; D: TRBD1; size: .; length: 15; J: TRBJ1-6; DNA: TGCGCCAGCAGCCCGACGGGACAGGCGAATTCACCCCTCCACTTT; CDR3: CASSPTGQANSPLHF
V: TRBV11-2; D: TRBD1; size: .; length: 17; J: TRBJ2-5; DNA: TGTGCCAGCAGCTTAGATGCGTGGCAGGGGGCAGGAGAGACCCAGTACTTC; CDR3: CASSLDAWQGAGETQYF
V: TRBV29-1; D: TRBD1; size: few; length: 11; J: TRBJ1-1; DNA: TGCAGCACCGGGACAGGGATTGAAGCTTTCTTT; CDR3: CSTGTGIEAFF
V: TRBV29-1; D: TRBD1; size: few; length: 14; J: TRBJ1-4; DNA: TGCAGCGTTGAAGGGACAGGGGAGGAGGAAAAACTGTTTTTT; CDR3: CSVEGTGEEEKLFF
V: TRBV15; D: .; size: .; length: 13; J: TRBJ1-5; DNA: TGTGCCACCAGCAGAGAGGGAAATCAGCCCCAGCATTTT; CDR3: CATSREGNQPQHF
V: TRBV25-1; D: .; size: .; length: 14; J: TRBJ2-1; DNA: TGTGCCAGCAGTGAACCAGGGCCAGGAAATGAGCAGTTCTTC; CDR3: CASSEPGPGNEQFF
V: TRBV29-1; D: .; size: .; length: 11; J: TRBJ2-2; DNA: TGCAGCGTTGAAGCCCCGGGGGAGCTGTTTTTT; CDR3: CSVEAPGELFF
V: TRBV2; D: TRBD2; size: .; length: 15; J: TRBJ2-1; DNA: TGTGCCAGCAAGGGACTAGCGGGGGTCAACAATGAGCAGTTCTTC; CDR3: CASKGLAGVNNEQFF
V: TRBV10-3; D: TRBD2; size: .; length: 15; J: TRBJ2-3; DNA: TGTGCCATCACAAGCAGGGGACTAGCGACAGATACGCAGTATTTT; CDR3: CAITSRGLATDTQYF
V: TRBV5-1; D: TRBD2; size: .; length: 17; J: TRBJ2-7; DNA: TGCGCCAGCAGCTCGAAGCCCAGCGGGGGGGCCACCTACGAGCAGTACTTC; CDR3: CASSSKPSGGATYEQYF
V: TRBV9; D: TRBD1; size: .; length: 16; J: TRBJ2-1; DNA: TGTGCCAGCAGCGTCTGGGACAGACCATACAACAATGAGCAGTTCTTC; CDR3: CASSVWDRPYNNEQFF
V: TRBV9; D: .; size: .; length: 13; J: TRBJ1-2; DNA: TGTGCCAGCAGCGTAGGAGAAGAGGGGGGCTACACCTTC; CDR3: CASSVGEEGGYTF
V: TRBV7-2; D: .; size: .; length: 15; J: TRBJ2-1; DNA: TGTGCCAGCAGCTCACCGGGCCCCCGGAACAATGAGCAGTTCTTC; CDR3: CASSSPGPRNNEQFF
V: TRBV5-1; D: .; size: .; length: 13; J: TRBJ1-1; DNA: TGCGCCAGCAGCTTGACTGGGAACACTGAAGCTTTCTTT; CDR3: CASSLTGNTEAFF
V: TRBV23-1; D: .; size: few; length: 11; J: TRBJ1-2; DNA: TGCGCCAGCAGTCCCCGTTATGGCTACACCTTC; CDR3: CASSPRYGYTF
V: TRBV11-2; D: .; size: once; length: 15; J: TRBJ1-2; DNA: TGTGCCAGCAGCTTAGCGCTTCAAGGTTCATATGGCTACACCTTC; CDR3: CASSLALQGSYGYTF
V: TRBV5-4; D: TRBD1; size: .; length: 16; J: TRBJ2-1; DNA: TGTGCCAGCAGCTTGCCTGACAGGGGACTGGGGAATGAGCAGTTCTTC; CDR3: CASSLPDRGLGNEQFF
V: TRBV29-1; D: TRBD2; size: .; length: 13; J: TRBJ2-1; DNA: TGCAGCGTTCTGGCGGGGGGGACCAATGAGCAGTTCTTC; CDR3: CSVLAGGTNEQFF
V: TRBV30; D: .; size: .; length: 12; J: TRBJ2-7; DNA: TGTGCCTGGAGTCCTACTTATTACGAGCAGTACTTC; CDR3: CAWSPTYYEQYF
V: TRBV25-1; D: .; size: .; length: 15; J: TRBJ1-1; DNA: TGTGCCAGCAGTGAATGGAAGGGATCGAACACTGAAGCTTTCTTT; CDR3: CASSEWKGSNTEAFF
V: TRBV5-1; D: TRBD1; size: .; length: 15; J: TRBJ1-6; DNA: TGCGCCAGCAGCTTGGGACAGGGATATAATTCACCCCTCCACTTT; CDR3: CASSLGQGYNSPLHF
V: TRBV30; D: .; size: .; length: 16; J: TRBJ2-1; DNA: TGTGCCTGGAGTCCGATGACTAGGTCATCGAACAATGAGCAGTTCTTC; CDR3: CAWSPMTRSSNNEQFF
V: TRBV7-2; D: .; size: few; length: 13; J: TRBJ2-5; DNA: TGTGCCAGCAGCTTAAGTCTGGGAGAGACCCAGTACTTC; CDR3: CASSLSLGETQYF
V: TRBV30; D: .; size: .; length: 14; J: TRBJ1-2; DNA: TGTGCCTGGAGTAGAATCCCCTCTAACTATGGCTACACCTTC; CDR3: CAWSRIPSNYGYTF
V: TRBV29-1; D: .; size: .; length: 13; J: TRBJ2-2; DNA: TGCAGCGTTGGGACAGCGAACACCGGGGAGCTGTTTTTT; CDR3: CSVGTANTGELFF
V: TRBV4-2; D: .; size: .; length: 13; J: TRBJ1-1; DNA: TGTGCCAGCAGCCAAGAAGGCCTTGTTGAAGCTTTCTTT; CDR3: CASSQEGLVEAFF